This TCR beta chain was captured in a study of blood T cell repertoires in COVID-19. Study as a whole: Material from acute and convalescent COVID-19 was sourced from the United States, Italy and Spain. PBMCs, B-cell-depleted T cells, or T cells were the source of the cDNA or gDNA that made up the material.

As processed by the authors: Reference gene primer amplification in the assay estimated nucleated cell counts. Profiled with immunoSEQ multiplex PCR; TCRdb holds only in-frame clones, not every one. D and trimming come from the DNA, and the V and J calls and clone size come from that table. This table holds about 25,000 clones, 87% found once. The clonotype comes from a human donor with active COVID-19. The donor label of this sample is uncertain. The sample taken for sequencing was peripheral blood.

The CDR3 here is CASSYSPEYTQYF. CDR3 bases: TGTGCCAGCAGTTACTCCCCGGAGTATACGCAGTATTTT. J is TRBJ2-3 and V is TRBV6-2 or TRBV6-3; D call uncertain. The CDR3 contains 13 residues. The ends were cut back, 0 bases at V and 7 bases at J, with 8 bases in the middle. Germline-derived CDR1 and CDR2 are MNHEY and SVGEGT.